This T cell receptor (beta chain) was identified in a study of OX40 agonist ivuxolimab in advanced cancers. Notes on the research overall: The costimulatory receptor OX40 (CD134) was targeted by ivuxolimab, a fully human IgG2 agonistic monoclonal antibody. The paper covers the monotherapy dose-escalation part of the phase I ivuxolimab trial, which included N = 52 patients. Three dose-escalation patients achieved partial responses, one with hepatocellular carcinoma and two with cutaneous melanoma. In the dose-escalation cohort, more than 75% of patients were male, and the mean age was approximately 60 years, with a range of 23 to 79. Intravenous ivuxolimab was administered to patients every 2 weeks at six dose levels: 0.01, 0.1, 0.3, 1.5, 3 and 10 mg/kg. The point of sequencing TCRbeta in the periphery was to test whether ivuxolimab changed TCR sequence diversity and drove clonal T-cell expansion. Prior anti-PD-1, anti-PD-L1 or anti-CTLA-4 therapy was permitted, and checkpoint inhibitors had been received by about 37% of dose-escalation patients. Of the approximately 50 dose-escalation patients, hepatocellular carcinoma was present in about 20, melanoma in around 15, renal cell carcinoma in 9 and head and neck cancer in 9. General study outcomes and caveats: At doses from 0.1 to 3.0 mg/kg, clonal expansion was seen in both CD4+ and CD8+ blood T cells between baseline and week 6. Low levels of normalized T-cell clonal expansion were also seen in some patients who did not respond. The antigen specificity of the clonally expanded peripheral T cells was not determined. After ivuxolimab, expanded clones were on average more numerous among CD8+ T cells than among CD4+ T cells. In partial responders in the 0.1-3.0 mg/kg groups, normalized peripheral clonal expansion was found to be among the lowest, especially among CD8+ T cells.

The CDR3 runs 14 amino acids, cysteine and phenylalanine included. The only DNA kept is the CDR3, 42 bases in frame from the first base. A note on this clone: Its antigen remains undetermined. Nothing much larger sits one base from this clone, and base qualities are not available.

To sequence the TCRbeta CDR3 region, genomic DNA was isolated from the sorted cells. The immunoSEQ Assay was used to sequence the TCRbeta CDR3 regions. This is the immuneACCESS table as TCRdb keeps it, with only in-frame sequences that have V and J called. A part of the clones is gone; compared with another copy, unresolved V genes explain less than half, and the rest is unexplained. The sample contains tens of thousands of clones, nearly 90% of them found a single time. Around 11% of the sample comes from the top ten. Patients with autoimmune disease history or receiving systemic immunosuppression were excluded from the trial. In every dose cohort, peripheral blood was drawn for TCR sequencing at baseline, cycle 4 day 1, and cycle 7 day 1. The samples were taken from a phase I, first-in-human, multicenter, open-label dose-escalation trial of ivuxolimab. Adults with locally advanced or metastatic melanoma, renal cell carcinoma, hepatocellular carcinoma or head and neck squamous cell carcinoma were enrolled in the trial. Before TCR sequencing, CD4+ T cells and CD8+ T cells were sorted from peripheral blood as separate populations.

Recombination linked TRBV21-1 to TRBJ2-1; the D call of TRBD2 is as the table states it, not checked on the DNA. TRBV21-1 is noted as a pseudogene. The material sequenced was CD4+ or CD8+ T cells sorted from blood, taken in a trial of the OX40 agonist ivuxolimab. The clonotype comes from an adult with an advanced solid tumor such as melanoma, head and neck, liver or kidney cancer. The CDR3: CASKDSGSYNEQFF. At the DNA level, the sequence is TGTGCCAGTAAAGATAGCGGGTCTTACAATGAGCAGTTCTTC.